This T cell receptor beta chain derives from a study of OX40 agonist ivuxolimab in advanced cancers. Describing the broader study: Ivuxolimab was a fully human IgG2 agonistic monoclonal antibody targeting the costimulatory receptor OX40 (CD134). Intravenous ivuxolimab was administered to patients every 2 weeks at six dose levels: 0.01, 0.1, 0.3, 1.5, 3 and 10 mg/kg. Among the 52 dose-escalation patients, around 20 had hepatocellular carcinoma, roughly 15 melanoma, 9 renal cell carcinoma and 9 head and neck cancer. In the dose-escalation cohort, more than 80% of patients were male, and the mean age was approximately 60 years with a range of roughly 23 to 79. Patients were allowed to have had prior anti-PD-1, anti-PD-L1 or anti-CTLA-4 therapy, and roughly two fifths of the dose-escalation patients had been treated with checkpoint inhibitors. Partial responses were achieved by three dose-escalation patients, of whom one had hepatocellular carcinoma and two had cutaneous melanoma. Peripheral TCRbeta sequencing aimed to test whether ivuxolimab altered TCR sequence diversity and caused clonal T-cell expansion. The monotherapy dose-escalation portion (N of about 49 patients) of the phase I ivuxolimab trial is reported in the paper. Results the study describes overall, beyond this receptor: The antigen specificity of the clonally expanded peripheral T cells was not determined. After ivuxolimab, expanded clones were on average more numerous among CD8+ T cells than among CD4+ T cells. Low levels of normalized T-cell clonal expansion were also seen in some patients who did not respond. At doses of 0.1 to 3.0 mg/kg, clonal expansion of both CD4+ and CD8+ blood T cells was observed from baseline to week 6. In the 0.1-3.0 mg/kg groups, partial responders were among the patients with the lowest normalized peripheral clonal expansion, particularly in CD8+ T cells.

The trial excluded patients who had a history of autoimmune disease or were on systemic immunosuppression. In every dose cohort, peripheral blood was drawn for TCR sequencing at baseline, cycle 4 day 1, and cycle 7 day 1. The samples were taken from a phase I, first-in-human, multicenter, open-label dose-escalation trial of ivuxolimab. Adults with locally advanced or metastatic melanoma, renal cell, hepatocellular, or head and neck squamous cell carcinoma were enrolled in the trial. Before TCR sequencing, CD4+ T cells and CD8+ T cells were sorted from peripheral blood as separate populations. Genomic DNA was isolated from the sorted cells so that the TCRbeta CDR3 region could be sequenced. TCRbeta CDR3 regions were sequenced using the immunoSEQ Assay. Held by TCRdb, this immuneACCESS table contains in-frame sequences only and omits some clones. Under half of the omission traces to an unresolved V gene where checked; the cause of the rest is unknown. This sample gives fewer than 45,000 clones in total; roughly 80% of them show up just once. 18% of the sample belongs to the ten largest clones.

The CDR3 measures 15 amino acids from cysteine to phenylalanine. The DNA shown is the 45-base CDR3, in frame from base 1. Relative to germline, V is missing 2 bases and J is missing 7 bases, with 8 bases of the junction outside any gene match. Taken from the germline V gene, the CDR1 and CDR2 loops are MDHEN and SYDVKM. Concerning this clone: It lacks a known antigen. Base qualities are not provided; no much larger clone lies one nucleotide away.

The receptor comes from an adult with an advanced solid tumor such as melanoma, head and neck, liver or kidney cancer. The chain is encoded by TRBV28 joined to TRBJ1-1; TRBD1 lines up with 9 middle nucleotides. The source was CD4+ or CD8+ T cells sorted from blood, collected in a trial of the OX40 agonist ivuxolimab. The CDR3 region: CASSLRGTGLIEAFF. The sequenced DNA is TGTGCCAGCAGTTTACGTGGGACAGGGTTGATTGAAGCTTTCTTT.